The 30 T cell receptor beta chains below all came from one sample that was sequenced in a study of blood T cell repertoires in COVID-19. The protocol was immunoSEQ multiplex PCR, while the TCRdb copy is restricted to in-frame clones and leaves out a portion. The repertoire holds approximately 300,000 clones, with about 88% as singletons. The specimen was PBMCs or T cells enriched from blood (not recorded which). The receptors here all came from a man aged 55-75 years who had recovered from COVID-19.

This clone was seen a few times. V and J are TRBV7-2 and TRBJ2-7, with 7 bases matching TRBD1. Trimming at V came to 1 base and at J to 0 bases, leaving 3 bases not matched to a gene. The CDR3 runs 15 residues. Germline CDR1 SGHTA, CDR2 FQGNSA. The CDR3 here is CASSLEQGYSYEQYF. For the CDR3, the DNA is TGTGCCAGCAGCTTAGAACAGGGGTACTCCTACGAGCAGTACTTC.

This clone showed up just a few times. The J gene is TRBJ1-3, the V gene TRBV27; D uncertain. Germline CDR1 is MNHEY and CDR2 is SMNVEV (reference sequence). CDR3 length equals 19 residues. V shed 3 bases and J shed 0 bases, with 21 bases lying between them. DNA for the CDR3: TGTGCCAGCAGTTTCGCCGCCCCTTTAAGTCCAGACTCTGGAAACACCATATATTTT. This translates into CASSFAAPLSPDSGNTIYF.

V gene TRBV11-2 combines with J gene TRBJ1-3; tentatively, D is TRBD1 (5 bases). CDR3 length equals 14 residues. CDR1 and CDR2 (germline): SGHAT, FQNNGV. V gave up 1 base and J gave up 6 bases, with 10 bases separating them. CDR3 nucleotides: TGTGCCAGCAGCTTAGCTTTCAGGGAAAACACCATATATTTT. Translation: CASSLAFRENTIYF.

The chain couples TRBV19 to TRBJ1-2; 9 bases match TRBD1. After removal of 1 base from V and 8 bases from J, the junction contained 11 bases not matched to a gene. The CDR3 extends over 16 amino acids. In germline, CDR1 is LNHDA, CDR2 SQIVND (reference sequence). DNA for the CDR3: TGTGCCAGTAGTATAGTTCCGGTTGGGACAGGGACCGGCTACACCTTC. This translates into CASSIVPVGTGTGYTF.

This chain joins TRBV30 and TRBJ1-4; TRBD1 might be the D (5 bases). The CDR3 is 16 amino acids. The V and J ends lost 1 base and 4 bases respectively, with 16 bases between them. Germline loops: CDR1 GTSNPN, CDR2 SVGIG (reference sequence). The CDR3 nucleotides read TGTGCCTGGAGTGGTGGAGGGACCGGCTTTAATGAAAAACTGTTTTTT. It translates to CAWSGGGTGFNEKLFF.

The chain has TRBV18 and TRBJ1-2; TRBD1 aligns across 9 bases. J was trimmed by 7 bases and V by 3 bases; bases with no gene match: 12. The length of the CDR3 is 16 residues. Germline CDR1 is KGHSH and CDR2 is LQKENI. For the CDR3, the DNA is TGTGCCAGCTCACCCCCTAGGGGACAGGGCGACGTTGGCTACACCTTC. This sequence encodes CASSPPRGQGDVGYTF.

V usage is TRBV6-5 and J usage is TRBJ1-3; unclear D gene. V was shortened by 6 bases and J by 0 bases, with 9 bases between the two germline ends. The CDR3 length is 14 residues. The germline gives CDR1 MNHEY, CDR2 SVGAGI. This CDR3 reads CASSPGYSGNTIYF. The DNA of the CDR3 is TGTGCCAGCAGCCCGGGGTACTCTGGAAACACCATATATTTT.

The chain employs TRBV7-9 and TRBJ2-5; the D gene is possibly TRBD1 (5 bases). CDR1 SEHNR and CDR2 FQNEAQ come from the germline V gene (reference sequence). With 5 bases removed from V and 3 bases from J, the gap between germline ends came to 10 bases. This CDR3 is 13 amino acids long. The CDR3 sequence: CASSGHYEETQYF. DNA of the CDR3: TGTGCCAGCAGCGGACACTACGAAGAGACCCAGTACTTC.

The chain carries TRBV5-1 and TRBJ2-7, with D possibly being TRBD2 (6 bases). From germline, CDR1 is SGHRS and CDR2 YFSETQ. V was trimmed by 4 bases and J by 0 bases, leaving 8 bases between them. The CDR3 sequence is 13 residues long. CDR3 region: CASSKDYSYEQYF. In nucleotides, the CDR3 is TGCGCCAGCAGCAAGGACTACTCCTACGAGCAGTACTTC.

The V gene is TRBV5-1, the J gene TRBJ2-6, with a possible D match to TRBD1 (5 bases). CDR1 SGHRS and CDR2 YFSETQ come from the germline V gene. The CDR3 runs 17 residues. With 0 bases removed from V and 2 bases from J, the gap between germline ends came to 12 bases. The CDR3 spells CASSLATVGTGANVLTF. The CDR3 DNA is TGCGCCAGCAGCTTGGCGACAGTGGGTACTGGGGCCAACGTCCTGACTTTC.

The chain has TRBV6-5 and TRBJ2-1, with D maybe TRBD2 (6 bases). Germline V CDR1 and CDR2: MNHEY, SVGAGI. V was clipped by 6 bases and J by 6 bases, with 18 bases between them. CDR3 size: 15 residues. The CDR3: CASSPVFSGVNEQFF. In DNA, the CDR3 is TGTGCCAGCAGCCCCGTTTTTTCGGGGGTCAATGAGCAGTTCTTC.

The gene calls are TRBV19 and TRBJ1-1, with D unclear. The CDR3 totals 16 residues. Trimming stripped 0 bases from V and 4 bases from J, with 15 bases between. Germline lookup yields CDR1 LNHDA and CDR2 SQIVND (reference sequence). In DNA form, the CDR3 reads TGTGCCAGTAGTATAGAGGCAGGAAGTTCCACCACTGAAGCTTTCTTT. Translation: CASSIEAGSSTTEAFF.

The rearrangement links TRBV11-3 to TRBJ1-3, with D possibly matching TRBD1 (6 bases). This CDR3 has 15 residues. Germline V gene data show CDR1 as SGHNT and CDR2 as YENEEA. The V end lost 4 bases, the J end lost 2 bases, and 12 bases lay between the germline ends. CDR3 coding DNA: TGTGCCAGCAGCTCGGACAGCAGACCTGGAAACACCATATATTTT. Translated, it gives CASSSDSRPGNTIYF.

The CDR3 loop reads CASSDTGLFSNQPQHF. The CDR3 DNA is TGTGCCAGCAGCGATACGGGGTTGTTTAGCAATCAGCCCCAGCATTTT. The chain joins TRBV2 to TRBJ1-5; D call uncertain. This CDR3 has 16 residues. In germline, CDR1 is SNHLY, CDR2 FYNNEI. The V end was cut by 6 bases, the J end by 0 bases, with 15 bases between.

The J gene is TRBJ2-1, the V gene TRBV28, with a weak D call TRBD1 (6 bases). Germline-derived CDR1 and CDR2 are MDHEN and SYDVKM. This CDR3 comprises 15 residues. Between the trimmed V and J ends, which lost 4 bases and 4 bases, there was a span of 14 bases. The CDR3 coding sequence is TGTGCCAGCAGTTCCTACAGGGAGCTTTACAATGAGCAGTTCTTC. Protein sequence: CASSSYRELYNEQFF.

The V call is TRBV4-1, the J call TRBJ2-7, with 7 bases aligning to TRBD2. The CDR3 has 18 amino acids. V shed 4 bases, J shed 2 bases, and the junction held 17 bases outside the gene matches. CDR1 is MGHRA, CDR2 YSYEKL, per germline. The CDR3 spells CASSPRDASQGGTYEQYF. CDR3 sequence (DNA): TGCGCCAGCAGCCCCCGGGACGCTAGCCAGGGAGGGACCTACGAGCAGTACTTC.

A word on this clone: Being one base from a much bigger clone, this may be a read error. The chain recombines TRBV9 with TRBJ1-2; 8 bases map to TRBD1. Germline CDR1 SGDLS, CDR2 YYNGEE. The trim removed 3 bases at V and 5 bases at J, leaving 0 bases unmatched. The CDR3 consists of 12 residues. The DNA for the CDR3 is TGTGCCAGCAGCGGGACAGGGTATGGCTACACCTTC. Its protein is CASSGTGYGYTF.

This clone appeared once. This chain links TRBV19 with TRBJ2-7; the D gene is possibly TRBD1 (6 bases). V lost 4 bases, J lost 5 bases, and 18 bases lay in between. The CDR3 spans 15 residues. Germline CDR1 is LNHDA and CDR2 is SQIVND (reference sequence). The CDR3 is CASSTSQGRGNEQYF. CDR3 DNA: TGTGCCAGTAGTACGTCACAGGGAAGGGGGAACGAGCAGTACTTC.

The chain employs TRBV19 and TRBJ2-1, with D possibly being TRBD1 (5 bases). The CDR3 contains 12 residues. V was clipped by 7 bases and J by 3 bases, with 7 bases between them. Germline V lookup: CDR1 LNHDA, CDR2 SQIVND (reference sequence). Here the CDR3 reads CASNQGYNEQFF. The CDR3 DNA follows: TGTGCCAGTAACCAGGGCTACAATGAGCAGTTCTTC.

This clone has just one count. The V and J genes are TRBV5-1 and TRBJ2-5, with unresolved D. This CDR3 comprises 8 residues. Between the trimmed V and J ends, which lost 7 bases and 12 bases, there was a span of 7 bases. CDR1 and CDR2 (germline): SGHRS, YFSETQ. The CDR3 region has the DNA TGCGCCAGCCTCCAGGAGTACTTC. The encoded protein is CASLQEYF.

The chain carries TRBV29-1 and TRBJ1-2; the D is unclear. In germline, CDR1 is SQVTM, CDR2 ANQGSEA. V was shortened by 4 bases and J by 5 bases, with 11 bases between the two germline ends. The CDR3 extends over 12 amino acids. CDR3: CSVVSPEYGYTF. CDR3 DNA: TGCAGCGTTGTATCTCCGGAGTATGGCTACACCTTC.

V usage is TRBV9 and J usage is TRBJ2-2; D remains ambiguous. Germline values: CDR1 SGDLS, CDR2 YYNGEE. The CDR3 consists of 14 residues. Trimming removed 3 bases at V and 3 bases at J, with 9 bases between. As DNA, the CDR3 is TGTGCCAGCAGCGCTAGATCCTACACCGGGGAGCTGTTTTTT. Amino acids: CASSARSYTGELFF.

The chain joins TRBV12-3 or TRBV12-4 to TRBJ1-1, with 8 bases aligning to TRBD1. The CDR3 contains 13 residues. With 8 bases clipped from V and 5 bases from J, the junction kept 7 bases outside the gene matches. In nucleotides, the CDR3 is TGTGCCAGCGATACAGGGGGAGGTACTGAAGCTTTCTTT. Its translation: CASDTGGGTEAFF.

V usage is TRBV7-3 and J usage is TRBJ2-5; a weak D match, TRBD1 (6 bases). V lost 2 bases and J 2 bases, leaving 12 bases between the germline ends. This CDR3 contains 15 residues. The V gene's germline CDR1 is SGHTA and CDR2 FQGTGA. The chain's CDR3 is CASSLYGQRQETQYF. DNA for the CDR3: TGTGCCAGCAGCTTATATGGACAGAGGCAAGAGACCCAGTACTTC.

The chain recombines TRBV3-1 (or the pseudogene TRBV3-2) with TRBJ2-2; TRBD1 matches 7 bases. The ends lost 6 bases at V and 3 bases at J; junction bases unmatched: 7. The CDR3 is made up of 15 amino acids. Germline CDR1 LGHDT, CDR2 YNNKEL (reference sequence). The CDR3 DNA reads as TGTGCCAGCAGACATACCGGGACAGACACCGGGGAGCTGTTTTTT. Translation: CASRHTGTDTGELFF.

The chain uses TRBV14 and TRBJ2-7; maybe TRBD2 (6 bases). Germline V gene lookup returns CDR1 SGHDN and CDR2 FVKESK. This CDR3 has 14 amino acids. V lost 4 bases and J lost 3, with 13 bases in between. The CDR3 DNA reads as TGTGCCAGCAGCCGCCACCTCGGGGGCTACGAGCAGTACTTC. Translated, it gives CASSRHLGGYEQYF.

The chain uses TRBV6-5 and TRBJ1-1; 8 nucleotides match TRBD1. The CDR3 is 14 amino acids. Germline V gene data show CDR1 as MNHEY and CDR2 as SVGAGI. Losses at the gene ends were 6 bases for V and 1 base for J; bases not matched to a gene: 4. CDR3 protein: CASSPGGWNTEAFF. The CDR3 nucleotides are TGTGCCAGCAGCCCAGGGGGCTGGAACACTGAAGCTTTCTTT.

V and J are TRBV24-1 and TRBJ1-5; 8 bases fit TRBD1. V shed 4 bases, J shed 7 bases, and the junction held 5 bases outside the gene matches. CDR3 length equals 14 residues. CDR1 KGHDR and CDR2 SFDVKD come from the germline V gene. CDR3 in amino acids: CATSEWDRSQPQHF. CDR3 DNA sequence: TGTGCCACCAGTGAATGGGACAGGTCACAGCCCCAGCATTTT.

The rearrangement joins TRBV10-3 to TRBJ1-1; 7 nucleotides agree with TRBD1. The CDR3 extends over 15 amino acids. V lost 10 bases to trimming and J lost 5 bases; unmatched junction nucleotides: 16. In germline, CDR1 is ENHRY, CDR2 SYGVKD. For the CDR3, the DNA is TGTGCCACCGGTATTGATAACAGGGGAAGTACTGAAGCTTTCTTT. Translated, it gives CATGIDNRGSTEAFF.

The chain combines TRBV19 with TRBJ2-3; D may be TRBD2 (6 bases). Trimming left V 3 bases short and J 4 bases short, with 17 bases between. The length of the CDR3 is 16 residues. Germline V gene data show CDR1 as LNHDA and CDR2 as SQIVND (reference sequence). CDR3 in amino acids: CASSISGGAYSDTQYF. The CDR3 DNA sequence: TGTGCCAGTAGTATTTCGGGCGGGGCATATTCAGATACGCAGTATTTT.